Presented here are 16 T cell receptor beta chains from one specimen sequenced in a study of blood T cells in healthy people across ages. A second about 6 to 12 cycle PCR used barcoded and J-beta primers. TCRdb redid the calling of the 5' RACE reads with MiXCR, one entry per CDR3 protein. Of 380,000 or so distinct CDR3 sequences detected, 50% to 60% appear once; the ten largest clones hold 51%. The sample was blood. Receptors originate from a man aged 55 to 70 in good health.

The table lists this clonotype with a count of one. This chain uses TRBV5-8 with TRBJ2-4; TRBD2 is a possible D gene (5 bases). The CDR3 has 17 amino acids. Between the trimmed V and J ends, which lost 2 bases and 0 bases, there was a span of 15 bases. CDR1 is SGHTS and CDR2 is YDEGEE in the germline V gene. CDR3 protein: CASSFWKGERAKNIQYF. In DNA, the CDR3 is TGTGCCAGCAGCTTCTGGAAGGGAGAAAGAGCCAAAAACATTCAGTACTTC. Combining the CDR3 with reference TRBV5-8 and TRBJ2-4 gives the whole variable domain EAGVTQSPTHLIKTRGQQATLRCSPISGHTSVYWYQQALGLGLQFLLWYDEGEERNRGNFPPRFSGRQFPNYSSELNVNALELEDSALYLCASSFWKGERAKNIQYFGAGTRLSVL.

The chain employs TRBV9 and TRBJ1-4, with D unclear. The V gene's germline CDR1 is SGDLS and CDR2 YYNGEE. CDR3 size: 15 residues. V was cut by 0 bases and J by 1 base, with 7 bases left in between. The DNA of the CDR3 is TGTGCCAGCAGCGTAGGCAGCGAAACTAATGAAAAACTGTTTTTT. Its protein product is CASSVGSETNEKLFF.

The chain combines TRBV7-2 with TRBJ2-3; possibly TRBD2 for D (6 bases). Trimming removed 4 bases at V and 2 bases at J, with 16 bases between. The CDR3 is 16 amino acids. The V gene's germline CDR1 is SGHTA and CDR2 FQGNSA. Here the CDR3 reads CASSSPWGLNTDTQYF. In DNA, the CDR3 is TGTGCCAGCAGCTCACCATGGGGACTCAACACAGATACGCAGTATTTT.

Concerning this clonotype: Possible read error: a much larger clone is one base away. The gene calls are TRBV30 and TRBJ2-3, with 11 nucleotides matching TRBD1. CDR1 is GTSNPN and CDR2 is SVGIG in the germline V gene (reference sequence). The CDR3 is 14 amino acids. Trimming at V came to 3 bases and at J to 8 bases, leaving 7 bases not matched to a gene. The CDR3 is CAWSAGQGGGTQYF. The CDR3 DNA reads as TGTGCCTGGAGCGCGGGACAGGGGGGGGGTACGCAGTATTTT. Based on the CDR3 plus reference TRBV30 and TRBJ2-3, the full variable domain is SQTIHQWPATLVQPVGSPLSLECTVEGTSNPNLYWYRQAAGRGLQLLFYSVGIGQISSEVPQNLSASRPQDRQFILSSKKLLLSDSGFYLCAWSAGQGGGTQYFGPGTRLTVL.

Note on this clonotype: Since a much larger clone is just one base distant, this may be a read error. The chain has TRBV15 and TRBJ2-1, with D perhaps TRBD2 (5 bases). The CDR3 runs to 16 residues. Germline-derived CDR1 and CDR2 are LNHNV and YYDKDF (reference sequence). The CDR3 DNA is TGTGCCACCAGCAGAGAGGAGGTCGGGAAGGTCAATGGGCAGTTCTTC. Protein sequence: CATSREEVGKVNGQFF. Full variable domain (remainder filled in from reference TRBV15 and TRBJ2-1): DAMVIQNPRYQVTQFGKPVTLSCSQTLNHNVMYWYQQKSSQAPKLLFHYYDKDFNNEADTPDNFQSRRPNTSFCFLDIRSPGLGDTAMYLCATSREEVGKVNGQFFGPGTRLTVL.

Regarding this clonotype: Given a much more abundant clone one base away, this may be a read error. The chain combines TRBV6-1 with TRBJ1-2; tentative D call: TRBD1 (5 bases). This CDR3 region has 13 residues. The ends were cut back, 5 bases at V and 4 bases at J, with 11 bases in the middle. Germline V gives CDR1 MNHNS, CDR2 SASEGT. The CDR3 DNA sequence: TGTGCCAGCAGTAGGCAGGGAAGCTATGGCTACACCTTC. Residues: CASSRQGSYGYTF.

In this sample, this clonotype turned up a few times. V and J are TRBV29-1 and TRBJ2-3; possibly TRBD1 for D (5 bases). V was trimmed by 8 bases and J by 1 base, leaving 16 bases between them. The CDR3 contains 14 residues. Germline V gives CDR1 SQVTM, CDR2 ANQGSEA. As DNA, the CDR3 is TGCAGCTCTGGGGCCAACCTGGGCACAGATACGCAGTATTTT. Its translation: CSSGANLGTDTQYF.

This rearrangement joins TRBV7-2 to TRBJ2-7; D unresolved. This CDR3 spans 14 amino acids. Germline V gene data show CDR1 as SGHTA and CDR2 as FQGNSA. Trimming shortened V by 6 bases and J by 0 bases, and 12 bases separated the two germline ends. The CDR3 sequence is CASSRPGDSYEQYF. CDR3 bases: TGTGCCAGCAGTCGACCGGGCGACTCCTACGAGCAGTACTTC.

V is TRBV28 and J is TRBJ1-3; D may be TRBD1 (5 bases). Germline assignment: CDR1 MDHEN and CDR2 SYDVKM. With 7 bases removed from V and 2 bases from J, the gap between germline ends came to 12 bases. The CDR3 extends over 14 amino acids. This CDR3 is CASTPGGPGNTIYF. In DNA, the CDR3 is TGTGCCAGCACCCCGGGGGGACCTGGAAACACCATATATTTT.

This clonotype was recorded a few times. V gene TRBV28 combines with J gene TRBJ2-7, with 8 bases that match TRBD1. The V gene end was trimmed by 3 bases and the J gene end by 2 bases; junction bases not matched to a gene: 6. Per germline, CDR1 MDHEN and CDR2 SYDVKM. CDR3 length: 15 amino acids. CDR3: CASSFRGRITYEQYF. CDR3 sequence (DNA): TGTGCCAGCAGTTTCAGGGGGCGCATAACCTACGAGCAGTACTTC.

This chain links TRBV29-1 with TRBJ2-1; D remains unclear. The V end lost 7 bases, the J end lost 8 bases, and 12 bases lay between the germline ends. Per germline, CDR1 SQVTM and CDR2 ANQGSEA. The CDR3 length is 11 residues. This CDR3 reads CSAGRVDEQFF. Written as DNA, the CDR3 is TGCAGCGCCGGTAGGGTCGATGAGCAGTTCTTC.

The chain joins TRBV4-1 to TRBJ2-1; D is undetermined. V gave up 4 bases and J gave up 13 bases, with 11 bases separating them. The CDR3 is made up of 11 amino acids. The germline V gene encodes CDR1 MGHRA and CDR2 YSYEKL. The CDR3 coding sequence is TGCGCCAGCAGCCGAAAAGCCGAACAGTTCTTC. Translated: CASSRKAEQFF.

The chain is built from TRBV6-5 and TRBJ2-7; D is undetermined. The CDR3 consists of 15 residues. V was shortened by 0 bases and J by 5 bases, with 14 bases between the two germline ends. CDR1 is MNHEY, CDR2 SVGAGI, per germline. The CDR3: CASSYSGRVWDEQYF. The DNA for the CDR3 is TGTGCCAGCAGTTACTCCGGGCGTGTGTGGGACGAGCAGTACTTC.

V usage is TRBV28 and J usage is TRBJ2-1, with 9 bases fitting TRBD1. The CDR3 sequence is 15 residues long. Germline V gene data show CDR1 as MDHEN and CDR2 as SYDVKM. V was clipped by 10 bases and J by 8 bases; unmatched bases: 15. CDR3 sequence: CANSETGGFKDEQFF. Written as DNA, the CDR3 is TGTGCCAACAGCGAAACAGGGGGCTTTAAGGATGAGCAGTTCTTC.

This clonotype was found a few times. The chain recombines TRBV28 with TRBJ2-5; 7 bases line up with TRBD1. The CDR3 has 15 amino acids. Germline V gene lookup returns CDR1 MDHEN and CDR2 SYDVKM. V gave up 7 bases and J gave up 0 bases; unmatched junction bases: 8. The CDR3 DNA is TGTGCCAGCAAAATGACAGGGATAAACCAAGAGACCCAGTACTTC. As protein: CASKMTGINQETQYF.

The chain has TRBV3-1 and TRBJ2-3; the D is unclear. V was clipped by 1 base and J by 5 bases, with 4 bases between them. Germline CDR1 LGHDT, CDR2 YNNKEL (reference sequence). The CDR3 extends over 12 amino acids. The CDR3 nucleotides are TGTGCCAGCAGCCAAGGGCGAGATACGCAGTATTTT. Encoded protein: CASSQGRDTQYF.